The T cell receptor beta chain described here comes from a study of T cells in women clearing cervical HPV infection. In regard to this clone: Its specificity is unknown. The missing CDR3 end, 3 residues past where the read stops, is filled in from the germline J gene.

Sequencing was performed with immunoSEQ multiplex PCR; in TCRdb, only in-frame clones are kept and a portion is missing. This specimen shows over 25,000 clones; the ten leading clones hold 20% to 25%. Germline V CDR1 and CDR2: SNHLY, FYNNEI. The CDR3 length is 13 residues. V lost 5 bases and J lost 4, with 9 bases in between. Whole-study results and caveats: Cases carried less TRBV6-7 than controls: roughly 0.12% versus 0.17%.

The sequenced material came from blood buffy coat. The TCR was taken from a woman aged 18 to 75 with a cervical HPV16 infection that either progressed to CIN3+ or cleared (not recorded which). The chain carries TRBV2 and TRBJ2-1, with D unresolved. CDR3 DNA (partial): TGTGCCAGCAGTCAAAACCAGTACAATGAG. This sequence encodes CASSQNQYNE. The entire CDR3 is CASSQNQYNEQFF.